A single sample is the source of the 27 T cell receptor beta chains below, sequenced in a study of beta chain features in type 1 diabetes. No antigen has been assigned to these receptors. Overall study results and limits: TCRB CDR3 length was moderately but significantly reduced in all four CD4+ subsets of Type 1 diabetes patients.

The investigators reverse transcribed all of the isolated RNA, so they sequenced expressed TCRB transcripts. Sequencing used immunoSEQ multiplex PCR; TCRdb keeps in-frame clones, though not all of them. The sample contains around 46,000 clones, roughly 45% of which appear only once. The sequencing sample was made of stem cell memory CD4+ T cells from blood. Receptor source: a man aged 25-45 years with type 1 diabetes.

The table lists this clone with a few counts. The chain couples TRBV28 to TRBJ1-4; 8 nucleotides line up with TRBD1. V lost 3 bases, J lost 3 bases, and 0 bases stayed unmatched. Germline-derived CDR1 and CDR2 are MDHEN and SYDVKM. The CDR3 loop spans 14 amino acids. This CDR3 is CASSLTGANEKLFF. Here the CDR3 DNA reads TGTGCCAGCAGTTTGACAGGGGCTAATGAAAAACTGTTTTTT.

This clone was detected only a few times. This CDR3 is CASSLDRAHEQYF. CDR3 nucleotides: TGTGCCAGCAGCCTCGACAGGGCCCACGAGCAGTACTTC. The chain couples TRBV7-9 to TRBJ2-7; 7 bases fit TRBD1. Germline CDR1 SEHNR, CDR2 FQNEAQ (reference sequence). V shed 5 bases and J 5 bases; nucleotides not matched to a gene: 6. This CDR3 contains 13 residues.

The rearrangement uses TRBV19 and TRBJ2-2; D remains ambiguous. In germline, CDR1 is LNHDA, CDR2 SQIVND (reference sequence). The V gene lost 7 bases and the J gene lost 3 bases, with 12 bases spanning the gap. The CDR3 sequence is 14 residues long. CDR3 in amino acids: CASNSQIYTGELFF. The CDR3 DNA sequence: TGTGCCAGTAATTCCCAGATCTACACCGGGGAGCTGTTTTTT.

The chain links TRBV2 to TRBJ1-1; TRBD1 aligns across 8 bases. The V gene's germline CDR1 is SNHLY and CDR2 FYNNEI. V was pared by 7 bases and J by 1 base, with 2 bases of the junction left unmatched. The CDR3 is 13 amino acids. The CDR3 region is CASKDRGNTEAFF. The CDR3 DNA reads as TGTGCCAGCAAAGACAGGGGGAACACTGAAGCTTTCTTT.

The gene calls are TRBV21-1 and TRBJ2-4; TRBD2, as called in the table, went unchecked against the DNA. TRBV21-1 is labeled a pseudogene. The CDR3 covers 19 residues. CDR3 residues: CASSNRLADMGGTKNIQYF. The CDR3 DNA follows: TGTGCCAGCAGCAATCGCCTAGCGGATATGGGGGGGACCAAAAACATTCAGTACTTC.

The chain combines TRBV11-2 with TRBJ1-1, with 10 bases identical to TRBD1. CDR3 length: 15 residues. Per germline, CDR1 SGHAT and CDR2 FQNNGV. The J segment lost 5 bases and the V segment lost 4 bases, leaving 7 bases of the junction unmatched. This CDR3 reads CASSWDRGSGTEAFF. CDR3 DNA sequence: TGTGCCAGCAGCTGGGACAGGGGTAGTGGTACTGAAGCTTTCTTT. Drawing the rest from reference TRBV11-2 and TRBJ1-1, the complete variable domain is EAGVAQSPRYKIIEKRQSVAFWCNPISGHATLYWYQQILGQGPKLLIQFQNNGVVDDSQLPKDRFSAERLKGVDSTLKIQPAKLEDSAVYLCASSWDRGSGTEAFFGQGTRLTVV.

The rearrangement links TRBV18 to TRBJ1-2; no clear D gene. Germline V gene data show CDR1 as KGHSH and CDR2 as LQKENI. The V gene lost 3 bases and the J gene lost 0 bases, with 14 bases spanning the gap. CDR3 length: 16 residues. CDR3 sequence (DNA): TGTGCCAGCTCACCCTTACAGAGCCCGCCTAACTATGGCTACACCTTC. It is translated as CASSPLQSPPNYGYTF. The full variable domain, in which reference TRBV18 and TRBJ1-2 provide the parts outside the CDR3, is NAGVMQNPRHLVRRRGQEARLRCSPMKGHSHVYWYRQLPEEGLKFMVYLQKENIIDESGMPKERFSAEFPKEGPSILRIQQVVRGDSAAYFCASSPLQSPPNYGYTFGSGTRLTVV.

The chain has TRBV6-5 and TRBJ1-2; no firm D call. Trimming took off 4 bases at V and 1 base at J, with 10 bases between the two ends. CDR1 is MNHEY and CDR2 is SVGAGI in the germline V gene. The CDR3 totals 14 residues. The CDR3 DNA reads TGTGCCAGCAGTTTAACGAGGAATAACTATGGCTACACCTTC. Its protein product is CASSLTRNNYGYTF.

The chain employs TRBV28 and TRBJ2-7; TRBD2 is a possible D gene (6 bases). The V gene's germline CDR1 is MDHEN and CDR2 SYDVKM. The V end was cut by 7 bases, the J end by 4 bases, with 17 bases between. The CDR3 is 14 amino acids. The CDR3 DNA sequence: TGTGCCAGCACCCGGCCCGTGGGGGGTTACGAGCAGTACTTC. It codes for CASTRPVGGYEQYF.

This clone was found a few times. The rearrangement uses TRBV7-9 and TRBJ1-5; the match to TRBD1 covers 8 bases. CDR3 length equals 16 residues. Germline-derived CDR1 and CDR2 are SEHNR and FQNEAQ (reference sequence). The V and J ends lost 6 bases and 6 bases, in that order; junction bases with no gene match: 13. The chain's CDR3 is CASRSPGQGYGQPQHF. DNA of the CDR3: TGTGCCAGCAGATCCCCCGGACAGGGATATGGTCAGCCCCAGCATTTT.

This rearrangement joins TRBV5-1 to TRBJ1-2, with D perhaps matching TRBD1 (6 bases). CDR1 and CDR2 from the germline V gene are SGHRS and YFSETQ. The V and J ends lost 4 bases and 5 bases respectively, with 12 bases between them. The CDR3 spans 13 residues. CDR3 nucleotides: TGCGCCAGCAGCGTGGACAGTTTTTATGGCTACACCTTC. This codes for CASSVDSFYGYTF.

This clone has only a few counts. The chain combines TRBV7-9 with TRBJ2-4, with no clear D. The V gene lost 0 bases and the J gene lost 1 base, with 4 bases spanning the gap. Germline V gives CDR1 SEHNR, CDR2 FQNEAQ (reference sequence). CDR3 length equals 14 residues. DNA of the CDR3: TGTGCCAGCAGCTTAGCCGGGGCCAAAAACATTCAGTACTTC. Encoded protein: CASSLAGAKNIQYF.

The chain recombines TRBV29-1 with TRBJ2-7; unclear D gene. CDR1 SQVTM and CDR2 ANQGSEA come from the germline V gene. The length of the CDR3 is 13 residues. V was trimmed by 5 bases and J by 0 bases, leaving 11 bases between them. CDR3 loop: CSVLFGFSYEQYF. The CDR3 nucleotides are TGCAGCGTTCTTTTCGGGTTCTCCTACGAGCAGTACTTC.

CDR3 in DNA: TGTGCCAGCAGTCCTAATCAAGACGGGTACGAGCAGTACTTC. Amino acid sequence: CASSPNQDGYEQYF. This rearrangement joins TRBV28 to TRBJ2-7, with unresolved D. Trimming stripped 5 bases from V and 4 bases from J, with 15 bases between. The CDR3 loop spans 14 amino acids. Germline V lookup: CDR1 MDHEN, CDR2 SYDVKM.

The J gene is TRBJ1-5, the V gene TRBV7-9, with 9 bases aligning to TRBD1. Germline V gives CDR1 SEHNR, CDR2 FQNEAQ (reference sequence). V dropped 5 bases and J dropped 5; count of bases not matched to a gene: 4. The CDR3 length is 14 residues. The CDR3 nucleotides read TGTGCCAGCAGCCCTGGGACAGGGTATCAGCCCCAGCATTTT. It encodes CASSPGTGYQPQHF.

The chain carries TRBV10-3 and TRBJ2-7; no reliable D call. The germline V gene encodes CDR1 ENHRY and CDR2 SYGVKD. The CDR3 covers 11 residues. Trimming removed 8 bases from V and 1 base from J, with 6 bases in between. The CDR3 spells CAIGQSYEQYF. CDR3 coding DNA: TGTGCCATCGGGCAGTCCTACGAGCAGTACTTC.

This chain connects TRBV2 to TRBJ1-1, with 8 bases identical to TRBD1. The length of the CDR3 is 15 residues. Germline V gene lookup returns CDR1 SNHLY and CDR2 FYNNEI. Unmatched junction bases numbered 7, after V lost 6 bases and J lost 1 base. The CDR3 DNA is TGTGCCAGCAGGGAACAGGGGGTAGGGAACACTGAAGCTTTCTTT. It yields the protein CASREQGVGNTEAFF.

DNA of the CDR3: TGTGCCAGCAGCTTAAGACAGTGGGGCGGGAACACTGAAGCTTTCTTT. It encodes CASSLRQWGGNTEAFF. The chain employs TRBV5-4 and TRBJ1-1; possible D gene TRBD1, 5 bases. V lost 2 bases to trimming and J lost 1 base, with 15 bases between them. Germline CDR1 is SGHNT and CDR2 is YYREEE (reference sequence). The CDR3 length is 16 residues.

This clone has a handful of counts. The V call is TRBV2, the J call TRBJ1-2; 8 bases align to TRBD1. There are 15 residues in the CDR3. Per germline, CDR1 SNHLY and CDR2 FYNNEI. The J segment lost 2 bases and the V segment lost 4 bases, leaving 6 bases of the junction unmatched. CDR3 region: CASSARQGINYGYTF. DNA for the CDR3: TGTGCCAGCAGTGCGCGACAGGGGATCAACTATGGCTACACCTTC.

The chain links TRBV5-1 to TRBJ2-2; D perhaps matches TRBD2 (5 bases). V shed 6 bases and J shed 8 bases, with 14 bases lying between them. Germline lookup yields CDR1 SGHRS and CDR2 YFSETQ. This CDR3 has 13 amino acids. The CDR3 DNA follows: TGCGCCAGCAATGATGGCCGACTAGGGGAGCTGTTTTTT. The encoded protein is CASNDGRLGELFF.

The CDR3 protein is CASSPQWDSEAFF. CDR3 bases: TGTGCCAGCAGCCCCCAATGGGACAGTGAAGCTTTCTTT. The chain carries TRBV7-3 and TRBJ1-1; 7 bases fit TRBD1. The CDR3 loop spans 13 amino acids. The germline CDR1 and CDR2 sequences are SGHTA and FQGTGA. Trimming at V came to 5 bases and at J to 7 bases, leaving 7 bases not matched to a gene.

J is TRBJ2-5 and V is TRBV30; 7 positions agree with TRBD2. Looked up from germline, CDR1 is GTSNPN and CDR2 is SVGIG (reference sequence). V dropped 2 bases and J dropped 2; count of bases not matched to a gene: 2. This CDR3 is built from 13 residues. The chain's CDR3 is CAWSLGLQETQYF. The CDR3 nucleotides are TGTGCCTGGAGTCTGGGACTACAAGAGACCCAGTACTTC.

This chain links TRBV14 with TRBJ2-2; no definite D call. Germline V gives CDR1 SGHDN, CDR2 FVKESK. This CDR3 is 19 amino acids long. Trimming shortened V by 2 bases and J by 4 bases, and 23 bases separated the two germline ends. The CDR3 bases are TGTGCCAGCAGCCAATTATACCCCCCGACCCCTAGAGGCACCGGGGAGCTGTTTTTT. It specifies CASSQLYPPTPRGTGELFF. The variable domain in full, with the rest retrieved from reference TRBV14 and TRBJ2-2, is EAGVTQFPSHSVIEKGQTVTLRCDPISGHDNLYWYRRVMGKEIKFLLHFVKESKQDESGMPNNRFLAERTGGTYSTLKVQPAELEDSGVYFCASSQLYPPTPRGTGELFFGEGSRLTVL.

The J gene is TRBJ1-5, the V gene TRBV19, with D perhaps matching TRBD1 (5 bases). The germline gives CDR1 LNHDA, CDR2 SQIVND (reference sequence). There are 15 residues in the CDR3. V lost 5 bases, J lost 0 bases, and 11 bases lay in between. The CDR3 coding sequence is TGTGCCAGTAGTGCCCCAGGGATTAGCAATCAGCCCCAGCATTTT. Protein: CASSAPGISNQPQHF.

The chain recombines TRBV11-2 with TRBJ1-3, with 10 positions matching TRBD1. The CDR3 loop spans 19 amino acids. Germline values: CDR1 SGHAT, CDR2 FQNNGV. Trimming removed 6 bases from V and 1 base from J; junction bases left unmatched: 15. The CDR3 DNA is TGTGCCAGCAGTACCCGGGACAGGGGATCGTTTAGATCTGGAAACACCATATATTTT. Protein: CASSTRDRGSFRSGNTIYF.

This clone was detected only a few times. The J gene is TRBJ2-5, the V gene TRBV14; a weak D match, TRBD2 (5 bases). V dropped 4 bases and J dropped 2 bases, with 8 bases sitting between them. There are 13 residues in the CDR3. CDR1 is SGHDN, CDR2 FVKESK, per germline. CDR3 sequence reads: CASSLGLQETQYF. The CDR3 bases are TGTGCCAGCAGCCTCGGACTGCAAGAGACCCAGTACTTC.

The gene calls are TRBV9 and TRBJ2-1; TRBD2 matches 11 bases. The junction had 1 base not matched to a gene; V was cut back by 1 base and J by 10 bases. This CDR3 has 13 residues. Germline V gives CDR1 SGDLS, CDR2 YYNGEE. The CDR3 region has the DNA TGTGCCAGCAGCGTATCTAGCGGGGGGGAGCAGTTCTTC. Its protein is CASSVSSGGEQFF. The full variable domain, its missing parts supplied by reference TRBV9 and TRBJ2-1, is DSGVTQTPKHLITATGQRVTLRCSPRSGDLSVYWYQQSLDQGLQFLIQYYNGEERAKGNILERFSAQQFPDLHSELNLSSLELGDSALYFCASSVSSGGEQFFGPGTRLTVL.